This T cell receptor beta chain was documented in a study of T cell changes during pregnancy in multiple sclerosis. The assay was immunoSEQ multiplex PCR, and TCRdb's table has in-frame clones only and misses some. This table has over 35,000 clones, roughly 90% appearing once. CDR1 SQVTM and CDR2 ANQGSEA come from the germline V gene. The CDR3 sequence is 16 residues long. V shed 0 bases and J shed 0 bases, with 11 bases lying between them. In this sample, this clone turned up many times. The specimen comprised CD8+ T cells from peripheral blood mononuclear cells, sampled before pregnancy. J is TRBJ1-4 and V is TRBV29-1; weak D call: TRBD1 (5 bases). The sequence derives from a female donor with multiple sclerosis, enrolled in a pregnancy study. The CDR3 nucleotides are TGCAGCGTTGAAGATGGGGGGGTCACAACTAATGAAAAACTGTTTTTT. Encoded protein: CSVEDGGVTTNEKLFF.